This entry concerns a single TCR beta chain. This clonotype was counted between two and nine times. Its antigen is unknown. Base qualities are missing; no much larger clone stands one base away. The sample is drawn from a study of T cells in Graves' hyperthyroidism and ophthalmopathy (dated by TCRdb to between 2019 and 2020). With respect to the entire study: Peripheral blood samples were taken at initial diagnosis, before any treatment was given. TCR V-J signatures able to tell the groups apart were searched for in a discovery cohort of 90 to 100 patients, of whom under 45 had Graves' ophthalmopathy and roughly 58 had stable Graves' hyperthyroidism. Whether ophthalmopathy could be predicted prospectively was tested in an independent validation cohort made up of under 20 hyperthyroidism patients plus 17 patients who later progressed to ophthalmopathy. The 95 to 100 discovery patients were randomly divided into training and test sets at a 7:3 ratio. The study also compared thyroid tissue and blood T-cell repertoires from several Graves' hyperthyroidism patients. Following sampling, methimazole starting at 30 mg daily was given to hyperthyroidism patients, and high-dose intravenous methylprednisolone was given to ophthalmopathy patients. The paper reports TCR Vbeta CDR3 sequencing of over 120 peripheral blood samples: fewer than 50 ophthalmopathy, around 80 hyperthyroidism and approximately 17 progressor patients.

TCR beta CDR3 regions were amplified from RNA transcripts. The first round of RT-PCR for the TCR CDR3 was performed with the HTBI primer set and the Qiagen OneStep RT-PCR kit. Libraries were constructed in a second round of multiplex PCR, after which size selection and purification were performed. Paired-end sequencing of the libraries was performed with 100 bp reads on an Illumina HiSeq2000. Per the source publication's procedure: SOAPnuke was used to process the raw data, throwing out any read that contained adapters or uncalled bases, had a mean Phred below 15, or lacked an exact constant-primer or identifier match. High-quality paired reads were merged using COPE v1.2.5, and each unique nucleotide sequence was defined as a clonotype. MiTCR v1.1 was used to align clonotypes to the IMGT TRBV, TRBD and TRBJ reference segments. Analysis was restricted to V-J combinations with a frequency above 0.0001, which covered about 99% of repertoires. A TCS score was defined as the ratio between F50 (clonal expansion) and ExV (chaos), using BLOSUM62-based TCRdist between CDR3 peptides within each V-J. Welch's t-statistics and random forest reduced some 510 V-J features to fewer than 15, which were used in a naive Bayes classifier (R e1071). TCRdb cleaned the public reads at Q25 with fastp, built clones with MiXCR and kept in-frame beta chains. Each CDR3 protein gets just one entry, which takes the most common genes and DNA from the rows behind it. The V and J calls reflect TCRdb's pipeline rather than the authors' work. The sample has hundreds of thousands of distinct CDR3 sequences on record, around 13% of them singletons. The ten largest make up approximately 12% of the sample.

The CDR3 goes from the cysteine to the phenylalanine over 15 residues. CDR3 DNA is the only sequence kept; it has 45 bases, read in frame from the first base. V is clipped by 6 bases and J by 0 bases, and the sequence between their germline boundaries is 13 bases long. Per the germline V gene, MNHEY is the CDR1 and SVGEGT is the CDR2. Ophthalmopathy patients had moderately to severely active disease, with a Clinical Activity Score of 3 or more, a NOSPECS grade of 4 or more, and a disease duration of less than 3 months. Exclusion was applied to patients with uncontrolled infections, other autoimmune diseases, pregnancy or lactation. Diagnoses were established on the basis of clinical symptoms, serum thyroxine and TRAb, thyroid ultrasound, and orbital computed tomography. Ficoll-Paque density gradient centrifugation was used to isolate PBMCs from approximately 10 ml of fresh peripheral blood. Trizol reagent was used to extract total RNA, and RNA quality was then checked on an Agilent 2100 Bioanalyzer.

The paper as a whole reports these results and caveats: A 13 V-J signature model separated ophthalmopathy from stable hyperthyroidism, with 87.88% sensitivity and about 81% specificity in cross-validation and 80%/75% in testing. Most expanded thyroid clonotypes (frequency above 0.001) were also found in blood, which suggests that blood repertoires may mirror thyroid immune responses. Sample size was not statistically predetermined, and investigators were not blinded to group allocation. In validation, progression to ophthalmopathy was predicted by the model with nearly 71% sensitivity and under 85% specificity, a median of roughly six months before onset.

Recombination linked TRBV6-2 or TRBV6-3 to TRBJ2-3; the D gene is perhaps TRBD2, on 5 matching bases. The TCR sequence derives from a woman in her fifties or sixties with Graves' ophthalmopathy. The specimen was blood. The nucleotides are TGTGCCAGCAGCGGCGCCGGGGTTAGCACAGATACGCAGTATTTT. Its protein is CASSGAGVSTDTQYF.